This T cell receptor beta chain was captured by sequencing in a study of T cells in Graves' hyperthyroidism and ophthalmopathy. The germline gives CDR1 SGHTA, CDR2 FQGTGA. The CDR3 spans 15 residues. The V end lost 5 bases, the J end lost 2 bases, and 14 bases lay between the germline ends. This clonotype was seen many times. The investigators amplified TCR beta CDR3 regions from RNA transcripts. An initial round of RT-PCR targeting the TCR CDR3 relied on the HTBI primer set. TCRdb reprocessed the multiplex PCR reads with MiXCR, giving one entry per CDR3 protein. The table includes approximately 420,000 distinct CDR3 sequences, under 15% detected once.

J is TRBJ2-3 and V is TRBV7-3, with D unresolved. The sample taken for sequencing was blood. The sequence came from a woman aged 25 to 45 with Graves' hyperthyroidism. The CDR3, as DNA: TGTGCCAGCAGCCGCGGCGACGGAAACACAGATACGCAGTATTTT. Its translation: CASSRGDGNTDTQYF. Variable domain in full (rest from reference TRBV7-3 and TRBJ2-3): GAGVSQTPSNKVTEKGKYVELRCDPISGHTALYWYRQSLGQGPEFLIYFQGTGAADDSGLPNDRFFAVRPEGSVSTLKIQRTERGDSAVYLCASSRGDGNTDTQYFGPGTRLTVL.